The 8 T cell receptor beta chains below were found in one sample sequenced in a study of cytomegalovirus exposure and HLA in healthy donors. TCRdb's copy holds only in-frame clones and misses some; the assay was immunoSEQ multiplex PCR. The profile covers over 60,000 clones, with roughly 95% appearing a single time and approximately 3.3% taken by the ten largest. The sequenced sample consisted of PBMCs. All receptors come from a man between 18 and 35 years old in good health and CMV-seronegative.

J is TRBJ2-3 and V is TRBV21-1; the table assigns TRBD1, which was not confirmed against the DNA. TRBV21-1 is listed as a pseudogene. The length of the CDR3 is 16 residues. CDR3 DNA sequence: TGTGCCAGCAGCACAAGCCGGGACAGACACACAGATACGCAGTATTTT. This encodes CASSTSRDRHTDTQYF.

The chain recombines TRBV27 with TRBJ2-3, with 8 bases fitting TRBD2. Germline loops: CDR1 MNHEY, CDR2 SMNVEV (reference sequence). V lost 5 bases and J lost 4; bases outside the gene matches: 11. The CDR3 runs 16 residues. This CDR3 is CASSAIAGTLADTQYF. The DNA for the CDR3 is TGTGCCAGCAGTGCAATAGCGGGGACCCTCGCAGATACGCAGTATTTT.

The chain recombines TRBV5-1 with TRBJ1-3; 7 bases align to TRBD1. The CDR3 has 16 residues. Trimming removed 4 bases from V and 2 bases from J; junction bases left unmatched: 9. Per germline, CDR1 SGHRS and CDR2 YFSETQ. The CDR3 bases are TGCGCCAGCAGCGACCGACAGGGACTCGCTGGAAACACCATATATTTT. It encodes CASSDRQGLAGNTIYF.

V gene TRBV2 combines with J gene TRBJ2-2; TRBD2 aligns across 11 bases. V lost 6 bases to trimming and J lost 3 bases; unmatched junction nucleotides: 9. CDR1 and CDR2 (germline): SNHLY, FYNNEI. This CDR3 is built from 17 residues. The CDR3 here is CASRGPGLAVYTGELFF. CDR3 sequence (DNA): TGTGCCAGCAGAGGTCCGGGACTAGCGGTCTACACCGGGGAGCTGTTTTTT.

The chain employs TRBV7-9 and TRBJ1-2; weak D call: TRBD1 (5 bases). The CDR3 runs to 13 residues. Per the germline V gene, CDR1 is SEHNR and CDR2 is FQNEAQ (reference sequence). Trimming stripped 1 base from V and 3 bases from J, with 6 bases between. Written as DNA, the CDR3 is TGTGCCAGCAGCTTAGGCAGGGACTATGGCTACACCTTC. Amino acid sequence: CASSLGRDYGYTF.

J is TRBJ2-7 and V is TRBV27, with 8 positions matching TRBD1. CDR3 length: 14 amino acids. Per the germline V gene, CDR1 is MNHEY and CDR2 is SMNVEV (reference sequence). After removal of 8 bases from V and 2 bases from J, the junction contained 8 bases not matched to a gene. CDR3 sequence: CASGDRGPPYEQYF. For the CDR3, the DNA is TGTGCCAGCGGCGACAGGGGCCCCCCCTACGAGCAGTACTTC.

The V call is TRBV7-2, the J call TRBJ1-2; 10 bases are shared with TRBD1. J gave up 6 bases and V 0 bases, and 7 bases lay outside the gene matches. The CDR3 sequence is 16 residues long. The germline gives CDR1 SGHTA, CDR2 FQGNSA. The CDR3 loop is CASSLAPGQGMDGYTF. The DNA of the CDR3 is TGTGCCAGCAGCTTAGCTCCGGGACAGGGGATGGATGGCTACACCTTC.

The chain recombines TRBV28 with TRBJ1-1; 10 bases fit TRBD1. V was pared by 1 base and J by 9 bases, with 5 bases of the junction left unmatched. The CDR3 covers 14 residues. Germline V lookup: CDR1 MDHEN, CDR2 SYDVKM. CDR3 DNA: TGTGCCAGCAGTTTATCGGCGGACAGGGGGAAAGCTTTCTTT. Encoded protein: CASSLSADRGKAFF.